The 8 T cell receptor beta chains given below trace back to one sample, sequenced in a study of radiotherapy plus CTLA-4 blockade in lung cancer. TCRdb's copy holds only in-frame clones and misses some; the assay was immunoSEQ multiplex PCR. The sample lists 85,000 to 130,000 clones, over 65% occurring once. Material: peripheral blood, obtained from a patient treated with radiotherapy plus ipilimumab. These receptors all stem from a human donor with non-small cell lung cancer that progressed on radiotherapy plus ipilimumab. Some clones in this sample may be carry-over from other donors' samples.

The chain employs TRBV7-9 and TRBJ2-3; D is perhaps TRBD2 (6 bases). Between the trimmed V and J ends, which lost 4 bases and 8 bases, there was a span of 22 bases. CDR3 length: 16 residues. CDR1 and CDR2 (germline): SEHNR, FQNEAQ (reference sequence). The CDR3 region has the DNA TGTGCCAGCAGCTCCCAGGGACTGAGGAGCGCGAGTACGCAGTATTTT. Translation gives CASSSQGLRSASTQYF.

The chain uses TRBV4-3 and TRBJ2-3, with TRBD2 matching 12 bases. The germline V gene encodes CDR1 LGHNA and CDR2 YSLEER. V shed 4 bases and J 2 bases; nucleotides not matched to a gene: 4. CDR3 length: 16 amino acids. In DNA form, the CDR3 reads TGCGCCAGCAGCCCACGACTAGCGGGAGTCACAGATACGCAGTATTTT. Encoded protein: CASSPRLAGVTDTQYF.

The gene calls are TRBV7-2 and TRBJ2-7; the D is unclear. Germline assignment: CDR1 SGHTA and CDR2 FQGNSA. The CDR3 spans 12 residues. V was clipped by 1 base and J by 6 bases, with 7 bases between them. This chain's CDR3 is CASSLDFGEQYF. CDR3 nucleotide sequence: TGTGCCAGCAGCTTAGACTTCGGCGAGCAGTACTTC.

This clone was counted a single time. This chain connects TRBV7-2 to TRBJ2-6; possible D gene TRBD1, 5 bases. The CDR3 length is 18 residues. Germline V lookup: CDR1 SGHTA, CDR2 FQGNSA. Trimming stripped 3 bases from V and 0 bases from J, with 15 bases between. The CDR3 region has the DNA TGTGCCAGCAGCTTTACGACAGTTTCGCCCTCTGGGGCCAACGTCCTGACTTTC. Its translation: CASSFTTVSPSGANVLTF.

V usage is TRBV5-1 and J usage is TRBJ2-1; D is perhaps TRBD1 (6 bases). The CDR3 runs to 16 residues. Per the germline V gene, CDR1 is SGHRS and CDR2 is YFSETQ. Trimming cost V 1 base and J 6 bases, with 17 bases left between them. CDR3 amino acids: CASSLLGGLFFNEQFF. CDR3 DNA sequence: TGCGCCAGCAGCTTGTTAGGGGGTCTATTTTTCAATGAGCAGTTCTTC.

The chain links TRBV25-1 to TRBJ1-1; no definite D call. Germline V gives CDR1 MGHDK, CDR2 SYGVNS. The CDR3 sequence is 11 residues long. The V end was cut by 7 bases, the J end by 1 base, with 4 bases between. This CDR3 is CASTKNTEAFF. The CDR3 DNA is TGTGCCAGCACTAAGAACACTGAAGCTTTCTTT.

The V gene is TRBV5-6, the J gene TRBJ2-3; 9 nucleotides match TRBD2. The ends lost 5 bases at V and 4 bases at J; junction bases unmatched: 8. This CDR3 spans 15 amino acids. Germline-derived CDR1 and CDR2 are SGHDT and YYEEEE. The CDR3 bases are TGTGCCAGCAGTCTAGCGGGACCACGACCAGATACGCAGTATTTT. Encoded protein: CASSLAGPRPDTQYF.

This clone was found a few times. J is TRBJ2-5 and V is TRBV18, with 9 bases aligning to TRBD1. The CDR3 length is 13 residues. In germline, CDR1 is KGHSH, CDR2 LQKENI. The ends lost 3 bases at V and 5 bases at J; junction bases unmatched: 1. CDR3 DNA sequence: TGTGCCAGCTCACCCGGACAGGGGGAGACCCAGTACTTC. It encodes CASSPGQGETQYF.